This TCR beta chain was captured in a study of blood T cell repertoires in COVID-19. The overall study: T cells, B-cell-depleted T cells, or PBMCs supplied cDNA or gDNA.

Method: immunoSEQ multiplex PCR; TCRdb's copy keeps in-frame clones and lacks some. The data show more than 300,000 clones, with just under 90% seen just once and approximately 2% held by the top ten. The Seattle patients, enrolled during active infection, were followed longitudinally. This TCR came from a woman younger than 45 with COVID-19, enrolled during active disease. The sample was peripheral blood.

CDR3 region: CASRRTGGSYNSPLHF. For the CDR3, the DNA is TGTGCCAGCAGGCGGACAGGGGGCTCCTATAATTCACCCCTCCACTTT. The rearrangement uses TRBV9 and TRBJ1-6, with TRBD1 identical over 10 bases. Germline lookup yields CDR1 SGDLS and CDR2 YYNGEE. J was trimmed by 0 bases and V by 5 bases; bases with no gene match: 2. CDR3 length equals 16 residues.